This T cell receptor (beta chain) stems from a study of blood T cell repertoires in COVID-19. About the study: COVID-19 samples from acute and convalescent phases originated in the United States, Italy and Spain. The analysed material was cDNA or gDNA that came from T cells, B-cell-depleted T cells, or PBMCs.

Per germline, CDR1 LNHDA and CDR2 SQIVND (reference sequence). The CDR3 spans 14 residues. The trim removed 1 base at V and 7 bases at J, leaving 5 bases unmatched. It was during active infection that Seattle patients were enrolled and then longitudinally followed. As handled by the study authors: Quantification of nucleated cells was approximated via reference gene primer amplification. TCRdb keeps only in-frame clones here, not all; method: immunoSEQ multiplex PCR. The V and J calls and the clone size are those of that table, but D and trimming were determined from the DNA. This sample yields roughly 440,000 clones, of which approximately 89% are seen a single time; 10% to 15% belongs to the top ten.

Sequenced sample: peripheral blood. This TCR was sampled from a woman aged 45-65 years with COVID-19, enrolled during active disease. This chain connects TRBV19 to TRBJ1-2; 8 nucleotides line up with TRBD1. CDR3: CASSIGRTGFGYTF. CDR3 nucleotides: TGTGCCAGTAGTATAGGAAGGACAGGGTTTGGCTACACCTTC. The full variable domain, in which reference TRBV19 and TRBJ1-2 provide the parts outside the CDR3, is DGGITQSPKYLFRKEGQNVTLSCEQNLNHDAMYWYRQDPGQGLRLIYYSQIVNDFQKGDIAEGYSVSREKKESFPLTVTSAQKNPTAFYLCASSIGRTGFGYTFGSGTRLTVV.